The 28 T cell receptor beta chains below all came from one sample that was sequenced in a study of cytomegalovirus exposure and HLA in healthy donors. Sequencing used immunoSEQ multiplex PCR; TCRdb keeps in-frame clones, though not all of them. The sample shows 200,000 to 250,000 clones, approximately 88% of them seen only once. The specimen sequenced was PBMCs. Receptor source: a woman under 40 in good health and CMV-seropositive.

This clone was found once. This chain connects TRBV6-5 to TRBJ2-7, with a tentative D call TRBD2 (6 bases). This CDR3 is built from 15 residues. Trimming cost V 2 bases and J 2 bases, with 13 bases left between them. The V gene's germline CDR1 is MNHEY and CDR2 SVGAGI. Here the CDR3 reads CASSYTSYPPYEQYF. In DNA form, the CDR3 reads TGTGCCAGCAGTTACACTAGCTACCCGCCCTACGAGCAGTACTTC.

Only a few counts were recorded for this clone. The chain carries TRBV6-1 and TRBJ1-5; TRBD1 is a possible D gene (6 bases). The CDR3 spans 14 residues. Germline lookup yields CDR1 MNHNS and CDR2 SASEGT. Trimming cost V 6 bases and J 7 bases, with 16 bases left between them. The CDR3 sequence: CASSKRTESQPQHF. DNA of the CDR3: TGTGCCAGCAGCAAAAGGACAGAGTCCCAGCCCCAGCATTTT.

The chain joins TRBV6-5 to TRBJ1-2; weak D call: TRBD1 (6 bases). The CDR3 has 15 residues. V was trimmed by 6 bases and J by 4 bases, leaving 18 bases between them. Germline V gives CDR1 MNHEY, CDR2 SVGAGI. CDR3 in amino acids: CASSTTGTPTYGYTF. The DNA of the CDR3 is TGTGCCAGCAGCACCACCGGGACACCGACCTATGGCTACACCTTC.

The chain employs TRBV9 and TRBJ1-4; D not resolved. Trimming shortened V by 4 bases and J by 0 bases, and 7 bases separated the two germline ends. Germline CDR1 is SGDLS and CDR2 is YYNGEE. The CDR3 contains 14 residues. DNA of the CDR3: TGTGCCAGCAGCCCTTTTACAACTAATGAAAAACTGTTTTTT. Translating it yields CASSPFTTNEKLFF.

The chain joins TRBV19 to TRBJ1-1, with D possibly being TRBD1 (5 bases). CDR3 size: 13 residues. V lost 2 bases, J lost 3 bases, and 7 bases lay in between. CDR1 and CDR2 (germline): LNHDA, SQIVND (reference sequence). The CDR3 bases are TGTGCCAGTAGTATATCGGGGGACACTGAAGCTTTCTTT. This sequence encodes CASSISGDTEAFF.

The rearrangement links TRBV5-6 to TRBJ1-1, with D unresolved. The CDR3 has 14 amino acids. Germline V CDR1 and CDR2: SGHDT, YYEEEE. With 1 base removed from V and 4 bases from J, the gap between germline ends came to 11 bases. CDR3: CASSLIHLGTEAFF. The CDR3 coding sequence is TGTGCCAGCAGCTTGATCCACTTAGGCACTGAAGCTTTCTTT.

This clone has a handful of counts. The chain uses TRBV29-1 and TRBJ1-1; perhaps TRBD1 as D (5 bases). The CDR3 extends over 15 amino acids. Germline V CDR1 and CDR2: SQVTM, ANQGSEA. Trimming took 7 bases from V and 4 from J, leaving 22 bases between them. This chain's CDR3 is CSARVDLSVGTEAFF. The CDR3, as DNA: TGCAGCGCCAGGGTTGACTTGTCGGTGGGCACTGAAGCTTTCTTT.

This clone was detected only once. The CDR3 region is CASSSLRSNEQFF. DNA of the CDR3: TGTGCCAGCAGTTCGCTCCGATCGAATGAGCAGTTCTTC. The chain combines TRBV6-5 with TRBJ2-1, with D uncertain. This CDR3 region has 13 residues. Trimming took off 4 bases at V and 7 bases at J, with 11 bases between the two ends. Germline V gene data show CDR1 as MNHEY and CDR2 as SVGAGI.

The chain carries TRBV5-6 and TRBJ1-1; D is unresolved. This CDR3 comprises 13 residues. The germline V and J ends were trimmed by 2 bases and 3 bases, with 8 bases remaining between them. Germline CDR1 and CDR2: SGHDT and YYEEEE. The CDR3 DNA sequence: TGTGCCAGCAGCTTAACGCTTGACACTGAAGCTTTCTTT. Protein: CASSLTLDTEAFF. The full variable domain, its missing parts supplied by reference TRBV5-6 and TRBJ1-1, is DAGVTQSPTHLIKTRGQQVTLRCSPKSGHDTVSWYQQALGQGPQFIFQYYEEEERQRGNFPDRFSGHQFPNYSSELNVNALLLGDSALYLCASSLTLDTEAFFGQGTRLTVV.

This clone was found many times. The rearrangement uses TRBV6-5 and TRBJ1-1; 7 bases are shared with TRBD1. The J segment lost 2 bases and the V segment lost 9 bases, leaving 6 bases of the junction unmatched. Germline V CDR1 and CDR2: MNHEY, SVGAGI. This CDR3 region has 13 residues. CDR3 DNA sequence: TGTGCCAGTATTAGACAGGGAAACACTGAAGCTTTCTTT. It translates to CASIRQGNTEAFF.

This sequence joins TRBV27 and TRBJ2-3, with D perhaps matching TRBD2 (6 bases). The CDR3 runs 16 residues. The V end lost 7 bases, the J end lost 3 bases, and 20 bases lay between the germline ends. Germline loops: CDR1 MNHEY, CDR2 SMNVEV (reference sequence). The CDR3 coding sequence is TGTGCCAGCAATTCGTTGGGGGGAGATGGTACAGATACGCAGTATTTT. This codes for CASNSLGGDGTDTQYF.

The sample holds one count of this clone. The chain carries TRBV7-9 and TRBJ2-7; possibly TRBD1 for D (5 bases). Trimming removed 1 base from V and 3 bases from J, with 10 bases in between. This CDR3 region has 14 residues. Germline assignment: CDR1 SEHNR and CDR2 FQNEAQ (reference sequence). The CDR3 bases are TGTGCCAGCAGCTTAGGGGGCTACGTCTACGAGCAGTACTTC. Its protein product is CASSLGGYVYEQYF.

The chain combines TRBV11-2 with TRBJ1-1; D gene ambiguous. Trimming shortened V by 1 base and J by 7 bases, and 7 bases separated the two germline ends. This CDR3 has 12 residues. The V gene's germline CDR1 is SGHAT and CDR2 FQNNGV. The DNA of the CDR3 is TGTGCCAGCAGCTTAGTAGGGATTGAAGCTTTCTTT. Encoded protein: CASSLVGIEAFF.

This chain links TRBV11-2 with TRBJ2-2; D unclear. The V gene lost 1 base and the J gene lost 6 bases, with 0 bases spanning the gap. CDR3 size: 11 residues. The germline CDR1 and CDR2 sequences are SGHAT and FQNNGV. The CDR3 protein is CASSLAGELFF. CDR3 nucleotide sequence: TGTGCCAGCAGCTTAGCCGGGGAGCTGTTTTTT.

The chain recombines TRBV14 with TRBJ2-7; 10 nucleotides match TRBD2. This CDR3 comprises 14 residues. Germline V gene sequence: CDR1 SGHDN, CDR2 FVKESK. With V trimmed by 4 bases and J by 7 bases, 7 bases remained unmatched. CDR3 coding DNA: TGTGCCAGCAGCCCGAGCGGGAGGGCCTTTGAGCAGTACTTC. As protein: CASSPSGRAFEQYF. The entire variable domain, with the rest obtained from reference TRBV14 and TRBJ2-7, is as follows: EAGVTQFPSHSVIEKGQTVTLRCDPISGHDNLYWYRRVMGKEIKFLLHFVKESKQDESGMPNNRFLAERTGGTYSTLKVQPAELEDSGVYFCASSPSGRAFEQYFGPGTRLTVT.

The V gene is TRBV27, the J gene TRBJ2-7; 10 nucleotides match TRBD2. Germline CDR1 and CDR2: MNHEY and SMNVEV (reference sequence). The CDR3 contains 14 residues. V trimming: 4 bases; J trimming: 2 bases; junction bases outside the gene matches: 2. CDR3 DNA sequence: TGTGCCAGCAGTTCTAGCGGGAGAACCTACGAGCAGTACTTC. Protein product: CASSSSGRTYEQYF.

V gene TRBV28 combines with J gene TRBJ1-3; TRBD1 might be the D (6 bases). The CDR3 is made up of 16 amino acids. Trimming left V 2 bases short and J 0 bases short, with 11 bases between. The V gene's germline CDR1 is MDHEN and CDR2 SYDVKM. CDR3 sequence reads: CASSLNRVVSGNTIYF. The CDR3 DNA sequence: TGTGCCAGCAGTTTAAACAGGGTCGTCTCTGGAAACACCATATATTTT.

The rearrangement joins TRBV18 to TRBJ2-5; no reliable D call. CDR3 length: 13 amino acids. V was pared by 6 bases and J by 5 bases, with 13 bases between. The germline V gene encodes CDR1 KGHSH and CDR2 LQKENI. CDR3 DNA: TGTGCCAGCTCCTCCACCCAAGGGGAGACCCAGTACTTC. Protein product: CASSSTQGETQYF.

This clone was found a few times. V gene TRBV7-8 combines with J gene TRBJ2-7, with D perhaps assigned TRBD1 or TRBD2 (6 bases each). Germline lookup yields CDR1 SGHVS and CDR2 FQNEAQ. The V end lost 5 bases, the J end lost 3 bases, and 11 bases lay between the germline ends. This CDR3 has 13 amino acids. This CDR3 is CASSRGTYYEQYF. For the CDR3, the DNA is TGTGCCAGCAGCAGGGGGACTTACTACGAGCAGTACTTC.

The chain joins TRBV6-5 to TRBJ2-7, with D possibly being TRBD2 (5 bases). Looked up from germline, CDR1 is MNHEY and CDR2 is SVGAGI. The CDR3 has 13 amino acids. V was trimmed by 2 bases and J by 4 bases, leaving 9 bases between them. CDR3 region: CASSYEGTYEQYF. The CDR3 DNA sequence: TGTGCCAGCAGTTACGAGGGCACATACGAGCAGTACTTC.

This chain uses TRBV5-1 with TRBJ1-2; no definite D call. The CDR3 covers 16 residues. Trimming pared 2 bases from V and 0 bases from J, leaving 14 bases between. CDR1 is SGHRS, CDR2 YFSETQ, per germline. The CDR3 protein is CASSFNTESANYGYTF. The DNA for the CDR3 is TGCGCCAGCAGCTTTAACACCGAATCAGCTAACTATGGCTACACCTTC.

The rearrangement links TRBV9 to TRBJ1-4; D gene uncertain. The germline V gene encodes CDR1 SGDLS and CDR2 YYNGEE. The CDR3 is 14 amino acids. Trimming cost V 4 bases and J 7 bases, with 14 bases left between them. The CDR3 region has the DNA TGTGCCAGCAGCCCTGGAAATAAAGGTGAAAAACTGTTTTTT. As protein: CASSPGNKGEKLFF.

The genes are TRBV7-3 and TRBJ2-4; 10 bases match TRBD2. The junction had 12 bases not matched to a gene; V was cut back by 5 bases and J by 8 bases. This CDR3 is built from 16 residues. Germline V gene data show CDR1 as SGHTA and CDR2 as FQGTGA. The CDR3 here is CASSPPGSGRGDIQYF. The CDR3 DNA sequence: TGTGCCAGCAGCCCCCCCGGGAGCGGGAGGGGGGACATTCAGTACTTC.

As DNA, the CDR3 is TGCGCCAGCAGCTCGGGACTAGCGACCTACAATGAGCAGTTCTTC. Its translation: CASSSGLATYNEQFF. V is TRBV5-1 and J is TRBJ2-1; 10 positions match TRBD2. CDR3 length equals 15 residues. Germline CDR1 and CDR2: SGHRS and YFSETQ. V shed 3 bases and J 2 bases; nucleotides not matched to a gene: 2.

This clone occurred once. The rearrangement uses TRBV14 and TRBJ2-7; 7 bases are shared with TRBD2. The ends lost 4 bases at V and 4 bases at J; junction bases unmatched: 10. From germline, CDR1 is SGHDN and CDR2 FVKESK. The CDR3 totals 15 residues. This CDR3 reads CASSPREVRRYEQYF. CDR3 bases: TGTGCCAGCAGCCCCCGGGAGGTAAGGCGGTACGAGCAGTACTTC.

The V call is TRBV7-9, the J call TRBJ2-1; D is tentatively TRBD1 or TRBD2 (5 bases each). CDR1 is SEHNR, CDR2 FQNEAQ, per germline (reference sequence). This CDR3 has 14 residues. Trimming removed 3 bases at V and 5 bases at J, with 11 bases between. CDR3 nucleotides: TGTGCCAGCAGCTTTTCCGGGGCAAACAATGAGCAGTTCTTC. Amino acid sequence: CASSFSGANNEQFF.

V and J are TRBV28 and TRBJ1-5; D gene unclear. The CDR3 has 15 residues. The V end was cut by 8 bases, the J end by 0 bases, with 14 bases between. CDR1 and CDR2 from the germline V gene are MDHEN and SYDVKM. CDR3 protein: CASRDGRYSNQPQHF. In DNA, the CDR3 is TGTGCCAGCCGAGATGGCCGATATAGCAATCAGCCCCAGCATTTT. The entire variable domain, with the rest obtained from reference TRBV28 and TRBJ1-5, is as follows: DVKVTQSSRYLVKRTGEKVFLECVQDMDHENMFWYRQDPGLGLRLIYFSYDVKMKEKGDIPEGYSVSREKKERFSLILESASTNQTSMYLCASRDGRYSNQPQHFGDGTRLSIL.

This chain connects TRBV6-5 to TRBJ1-2; TRBD1 aligns across 7 bases. The CDR3 contains 14 residues. Germline assignment: CDR1 MNHEY and CDR2 SVGAGI. Trimming removed 4 bases from V and 0 bases from J; junction bases left unmatched: 2. The DNA of the CDR3 is TGTGCCAGCAGTTTGACAGGGACTAACTATGGCTACACCTTC. It encodes CASSLTGTNYGYTF.